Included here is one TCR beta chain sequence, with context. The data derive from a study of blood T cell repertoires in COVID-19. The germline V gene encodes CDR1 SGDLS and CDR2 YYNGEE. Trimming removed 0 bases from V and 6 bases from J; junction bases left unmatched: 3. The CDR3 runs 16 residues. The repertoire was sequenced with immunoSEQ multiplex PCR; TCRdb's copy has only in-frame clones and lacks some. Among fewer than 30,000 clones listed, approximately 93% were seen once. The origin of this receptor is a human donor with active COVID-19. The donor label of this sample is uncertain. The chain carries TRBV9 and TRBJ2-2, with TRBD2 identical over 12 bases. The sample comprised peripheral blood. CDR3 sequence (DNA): TGTGCCAGCAGCGTAGGGACTAGCGGGATTCCCGGGGAGCTGTTTTTT. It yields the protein CASSVGTSGIPGELFF.